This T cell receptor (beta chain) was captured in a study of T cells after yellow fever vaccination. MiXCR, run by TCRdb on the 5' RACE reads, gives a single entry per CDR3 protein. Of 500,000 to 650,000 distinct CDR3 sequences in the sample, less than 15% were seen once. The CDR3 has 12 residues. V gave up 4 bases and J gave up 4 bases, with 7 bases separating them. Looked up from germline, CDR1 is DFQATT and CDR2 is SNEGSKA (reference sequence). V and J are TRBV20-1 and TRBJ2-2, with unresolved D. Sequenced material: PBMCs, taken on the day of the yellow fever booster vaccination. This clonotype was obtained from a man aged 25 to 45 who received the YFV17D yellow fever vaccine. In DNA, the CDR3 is TGCAGTGCTATCCGTTTCACCGGGGAGCTGTTTTTT. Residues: CSAIRFTGELFF.